The 8 T cell receptor beta chains below all came from one sample that was sequenced in a study of PD-L1 blockade in urothelial cancer. Some clones are missing from TCRdb's copy, which holds only in-frame ones; the method was immunoSEQ multiplex PCR. Of over 75,000 clones listed, 70% to 90% are singletons. Time point meaning: pretreatment peripheral blood. This material consisted of PBMCs, taken around atezolizumab (anti-PD-L1) treatment. All receptors derive from a man aged 55 to 70 with urothelial cancer.

This clone showed up just a few times. This chain joins TRBV6-5 and TRBJ1-2; 9 nucleotides line up with TRBD1. This CDR3 contains 13 residues. V dropped 4 bases and J dropped 7; count of bases not matched to a gene: 4. Per germline, CDR1 MNHEY and CDR2 SVGAGI. CDR3 in amino acids: CASSSQGAGGYTF. The CDR3 DNA reads TGTGCCAGCAGTTCACAGGGGGCCGGTGGCTACACCTTC.

This clone came up once. J is TRBJ1-2 and V is TRBV7-9; weak D call: TRBD1 (5 bases). This CDR3 contains 13 residues. Germline V gene lookup returns CDR1 SEHNR and CDR2 FQNEAQ (reference sequence). V lost 1 base and J lost 6, with 9 bases in between. CDR3 DNA: TGTGCCAGCAGCTTAGAGGGACTGGATGGCTACACCTTC. Protein sequence: CASSLEGLDGYTF.

This clone was detected only a few times. The gene calls are TRBV14 and TRBJ1-2; D is perhaps TRBD1 (5 bases). Trimming took off 7 bases at V and 4 bases at J, with 13 bases between the two ends. From germline, CDR1 is SGHDN and CDR2 FVKESK. The length of the CDR3 is 13 residues. The CDR3 nucleotides read TGTGCCAGCAAGCGGGCTAGGGGCTATGGCTACACCTTC. Amino acid sequence: CASKRARGYGYTF.

The chain employs TRBV19 and TRBJ1-1; 7 bases agree with TRBD1. CDR1 and CDR2 from the germline V gene are LNHDA and SQIVND (reference sequence). J was trimmed by 1 base and V by 5 bases; bases with no gene match: 7. This CDR3 comprises 15 residues. This CDR3 is CASSWGQISNTEAFF. The CDR3 nucleotides read TGTGCCAGTAGTTGGGGACAGATTTCGAACACTGAAGCTTTCTTT.

The CDR3 DNA follows: TGCGCCAGCAGCTTGAGACAGGGGTGGGCAGATACGCAGTATTTT. Amino acids: CASSLRQGWADTQYF. The chain has TRBV5-1 and TRBJ2-3; 8 bases line up with TRBD1. The germline CDR1 and CDR2 sequences are SGHRS and YFSETQ. With 1 base clipped from V and 4 bases from J, the junction kept 5 bases outside the gene matches. The length of the CDR3 is 15 residues.

In its sample, this clone was seen a few times. The chain couples TRBV27 to TRBJ2-7; 7 nucleotides agree with TRBD1. The J segment lost 3 bases and the V segment lost 10 bases, leaving 9 bases of the junction unmatched. The CDR3 loop spans 13 amino acids. Germline CDR1 reads MNHEY; CDR2 reads SMNVEV (reference sequence). CDR3 bases: TGTGCCACCTCCAGACAGGGTGGCTACGAGCAGTACTTC. It codes for CATSRQGGYEQYF.

This clone turned up a few times. V and J are TRBV5-1 and TRBJ2-5, with D possibly matching TRBD2 (6 bases). CDR3 length: 18 amino acids. V was trimmed by 4 bases and J by 3 bases, leaving 25 bases between them. Germline CDR1 reads SGHRS; CDR2 reads YFSETQ. CDR3 coding DNA: TGCGCCAGCAGCCCCACGCCCCCGCGGGCCGGAGGGGAAGAGACCCAGTACTTC. Its protein is CASSPTPPRAGGEETQYF.

The V call is TRBV7-9, the J call TRBJ1-1; D ambiguous. CDR1 and CDR2 (germline): SEHNR, FQNEAQ (reference sequence). The V end lost 5 bases, the J end lost 8 bases, and 15 bases lay between the germline ends. This CDR3 has 13 amino acids. The CDR3 DNA sequence: TGTGCCAGCAGCCCGCCCATGGCGGGAGAAGCTTTCTTT. Protein sequence: CASSPPMAGEAFF.